This T cell receptor beta chain was identified during a study of cytomegalovirus exposure and HLA in healthy donors. Study results and limitations: There were 150 or so TCR beta chains listed as cytomegalovirus-associated. The tendency of first-cohort TCR clusters to co-occur in the 120 or so validation repertoires emerged from a later analysis. The CMV antigen specificity of three CMV-associated chains was confirmed through in vitro analysis.

A remark on this clone: Its target is unknown.

Here immunoSEQ multiplex PCR was the method, and the copy in TCRdb shows in-frame clones only, minus some. The sample has over 200,000 clones; around 88% are singletons. The germline V and J ends were trimmed by 5 bases and 8 bases, with 13 bases remaining between them. Germline lookup yields CDR1 SQVTM and CDR2 ANQGSEA. This CDR3 is built from 12 residues. This TCR was sampled from a woman in her late teens or twenties in good health and CMV-seronegative. The rearrangement uses TRBV29-1 and TRBJ2-1; tentatively, D is TRBD1 (6 bases). Material for sequencing was PBMCs. The CDR3 DNA is TGCAGCGTTTCTCAGGGGTTCGATGAGCAGTTCTTC. Protein: CSVSQGFDEQFF.